This T cell receptor (beta chain) was identified in a study of molecular identifiers for immune sequencing clone quantification. This clonotype was detected many times. TCRdb ran MiXCR on the PCR reads and lists one entry per CDR3 protein. The sample yields over 300,000 distinct CDR3 sequences, roughly 24% seen once. The sequence was obtained from a human donor in good health. Some libraries in this study had Jurkat cell RNA spiked in. The sequenced material came from naive CD8+ T cells from blood, with Jurkat cell RNA spiked in. Subset denoted: FACS-sorted CD8+CD4-CCR7+CD45RA+ naive T cells.

The CDR3, as DNA: TGTGCCAGCAGCGTAACAGGGGGCAGACCCAATGAGCAGTTCTTC. Translated, it gives CASSVTGGRPNEQFF. The rearrangement links TRBV9 to TRBJ2-1, with 9 bases identical to TRBD1. CDR1 and CDR2 (germline): SGDLS, YYNGEE. V lost 1 base and J lost 6; bases outside the gene matches: 5. CDR3 size: 15 residues.